This section outlines one T cell receptor (beta chain) sequence together with its context. The antigen remains unidentified. The germline gives CDR1 SEHNR, CDR2 FQNEAQ (reference sequence). Trimming pared 7 bases from V and 5 bases from J, leaving 17 bases between. The CDR3 runs to 15 residues. The data originate from a study of cytomegalovirus exposure and HLA in healthy donors. Findings and caveats of the study: The likely origin of a cluster of highly shared sequence variants was a sequencing artifact. Follow-up analysis seemed to connect common viral pathogens with several of the most significant clusters identified.

PCR involved 60 Vbeta and 13 Jbeta primers. Profiled with immunoSEQ multiplex PCR; TCRdb holds only in-frame clones, not every one. The table records 130,000 to 150,000 clones, around 74% of them present only once. The gene calls are TRBV7-9 and TRBJ2-2; the D is unclear. The receptor was isolated from a young man in good health and CMV-seropositive. The sample comprised PBMCs. DNA of the CDR3: TGTGCCAGCACCTCCCTCTCTGCGGATACCGGGGAGCTGTTTTTT. Amino acid sequence: CASTSLSADTGELFF.